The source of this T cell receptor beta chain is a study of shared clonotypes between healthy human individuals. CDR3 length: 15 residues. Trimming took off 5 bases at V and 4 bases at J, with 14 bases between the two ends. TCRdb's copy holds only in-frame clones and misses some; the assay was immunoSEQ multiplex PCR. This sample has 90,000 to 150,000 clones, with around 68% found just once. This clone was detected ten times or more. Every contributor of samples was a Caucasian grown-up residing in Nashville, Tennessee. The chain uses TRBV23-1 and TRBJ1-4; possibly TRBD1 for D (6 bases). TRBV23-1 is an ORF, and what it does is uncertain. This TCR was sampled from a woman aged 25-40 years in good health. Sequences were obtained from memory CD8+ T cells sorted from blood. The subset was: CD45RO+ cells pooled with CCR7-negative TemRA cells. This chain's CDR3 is CASSVQDSLNEKLFF. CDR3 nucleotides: TGCGCCAGCAGTGTGCAGGACAGTCTTAATGAAAAACTGTTTTTT.